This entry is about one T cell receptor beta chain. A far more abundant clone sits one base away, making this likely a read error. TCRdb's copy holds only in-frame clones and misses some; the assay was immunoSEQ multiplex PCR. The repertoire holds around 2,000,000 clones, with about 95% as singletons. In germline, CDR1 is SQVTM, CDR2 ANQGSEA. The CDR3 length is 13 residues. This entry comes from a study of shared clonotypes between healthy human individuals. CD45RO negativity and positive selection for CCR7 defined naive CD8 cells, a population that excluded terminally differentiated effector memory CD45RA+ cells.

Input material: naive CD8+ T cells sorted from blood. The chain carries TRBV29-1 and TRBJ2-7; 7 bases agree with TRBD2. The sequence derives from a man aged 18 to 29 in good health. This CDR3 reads CSVGSGEGRERYF. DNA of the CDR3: TGCAGCGTTGGGAGCGGGGAGGGGCGCGAGCGGTACTTC.